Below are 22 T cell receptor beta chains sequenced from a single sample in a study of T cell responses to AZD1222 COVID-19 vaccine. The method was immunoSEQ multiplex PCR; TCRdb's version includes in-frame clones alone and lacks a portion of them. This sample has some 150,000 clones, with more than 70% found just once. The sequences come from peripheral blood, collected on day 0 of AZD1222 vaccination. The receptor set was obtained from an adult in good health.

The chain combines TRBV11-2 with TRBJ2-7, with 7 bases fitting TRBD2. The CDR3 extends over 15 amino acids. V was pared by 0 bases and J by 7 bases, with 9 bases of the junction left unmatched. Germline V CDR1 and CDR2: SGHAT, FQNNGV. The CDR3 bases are TGTGCCAGCAGCTTAGAACTAGCGCCCCTCGGGGAGCAGTACTTC. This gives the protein CASSLELAPLGEQYF.

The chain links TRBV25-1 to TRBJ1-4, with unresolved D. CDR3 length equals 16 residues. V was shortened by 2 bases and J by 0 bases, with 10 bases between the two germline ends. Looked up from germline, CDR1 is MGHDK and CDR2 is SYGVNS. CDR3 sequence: CASSEGQKATNEKLFF. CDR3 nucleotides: TGTGCCAGCAGTGAAGGTCAGAAGGCAACTAATGAAAAACTGTTTTTT. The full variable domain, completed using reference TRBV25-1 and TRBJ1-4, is EADIYQTPRYLVIGTGKKITLECSQTMGHDKMYWYQQDPGMELHLIHYSYGVNSTEKGDLSSESTVSRIRTEHFPLTLESARPSHTSQYLCASSEGQKATNEKLFFGSGTQLSVL.

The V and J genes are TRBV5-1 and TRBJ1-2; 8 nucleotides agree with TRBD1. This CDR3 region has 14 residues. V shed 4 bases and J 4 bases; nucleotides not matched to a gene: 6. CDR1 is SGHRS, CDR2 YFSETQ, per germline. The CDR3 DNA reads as TGCGCCAGCAGCCCTAGACAGGGGTTCTATGGCTACACCTTC. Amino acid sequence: CASSPRQGFYGYTF.

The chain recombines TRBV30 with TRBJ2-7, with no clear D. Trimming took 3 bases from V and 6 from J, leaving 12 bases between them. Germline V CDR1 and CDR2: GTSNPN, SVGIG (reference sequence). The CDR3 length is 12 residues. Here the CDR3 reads CAWSDIWGEQYF. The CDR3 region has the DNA TGTGCCTGGAGCGACATATGGGGCGAGCAGTACTTC.

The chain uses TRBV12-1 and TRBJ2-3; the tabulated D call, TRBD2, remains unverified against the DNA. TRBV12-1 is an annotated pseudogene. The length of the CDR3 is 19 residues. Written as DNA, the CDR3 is TGTGCCAGCAGCTTTGTCTGGGTGCTAGCGGGCTACTTCACAGATACGCAGTATTTT. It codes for CASSFVWVLAGYFTDTQYF.

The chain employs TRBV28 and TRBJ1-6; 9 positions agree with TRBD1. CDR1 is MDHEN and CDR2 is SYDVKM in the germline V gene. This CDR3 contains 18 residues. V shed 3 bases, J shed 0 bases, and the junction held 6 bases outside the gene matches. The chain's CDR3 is CASSLGTGLSSYNSPLHF. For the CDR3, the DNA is TGTGCCAGCAGTTTGGGGACAGGGCTAAGCTCCTATAATTCACCCCTCCACTTT.

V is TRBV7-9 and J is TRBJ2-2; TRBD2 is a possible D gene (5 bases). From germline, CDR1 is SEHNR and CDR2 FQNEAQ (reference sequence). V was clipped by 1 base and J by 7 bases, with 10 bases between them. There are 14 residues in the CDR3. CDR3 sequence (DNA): TGTGCCAGCAGCTTAGGAGGGCTCGGCGGGGAGCTGTTTTTT. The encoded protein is CASSLGGLGGELFF. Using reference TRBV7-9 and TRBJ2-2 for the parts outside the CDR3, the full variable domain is DTGVSQNPRHKITKRGQNVTFRCDPISEHNRLYWYRQTLGQGPEFLTYFQNEAQLEKSRLLSDRFSAERPKGSFSTLEIQRTEQGDSAMYLCASSLGGLGGELFFGEGSRLTVL.

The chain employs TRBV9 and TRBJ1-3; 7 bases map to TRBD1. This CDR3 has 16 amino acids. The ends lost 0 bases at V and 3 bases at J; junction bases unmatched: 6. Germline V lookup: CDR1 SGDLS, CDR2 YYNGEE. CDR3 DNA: TGTGCCAGCAGCGTAGGCAGGGGGACAAGTGGAAACACCATATATTTT. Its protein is CASSVGRGTSGNTIYF.

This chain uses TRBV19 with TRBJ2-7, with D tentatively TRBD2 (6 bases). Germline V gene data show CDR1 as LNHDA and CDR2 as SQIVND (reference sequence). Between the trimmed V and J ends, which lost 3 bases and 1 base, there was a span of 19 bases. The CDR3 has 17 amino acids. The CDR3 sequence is CASSIRGTGALSYEQYF. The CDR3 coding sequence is TGTGCCAGTAGTATCCGGGGAACGGGAGCCCTTTCCTACGAGCAGTACTTC.

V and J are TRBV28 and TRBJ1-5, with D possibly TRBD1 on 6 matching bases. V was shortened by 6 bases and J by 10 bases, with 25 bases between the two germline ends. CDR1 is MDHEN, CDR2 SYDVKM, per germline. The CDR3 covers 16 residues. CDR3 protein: CASSGWGGRSVRPQHF. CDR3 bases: TGTGCCAGCAGCGGGTGGGGGGGGCGGTCAGTAAGACCCCAGCATTTT.

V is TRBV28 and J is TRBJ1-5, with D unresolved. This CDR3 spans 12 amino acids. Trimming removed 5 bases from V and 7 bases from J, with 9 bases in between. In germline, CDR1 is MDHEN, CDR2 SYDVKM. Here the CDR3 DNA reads TGTGCCAGCAGTCAAGAGGGACAGCCCCAGCATTTT. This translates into CASSQEGQPQHF.

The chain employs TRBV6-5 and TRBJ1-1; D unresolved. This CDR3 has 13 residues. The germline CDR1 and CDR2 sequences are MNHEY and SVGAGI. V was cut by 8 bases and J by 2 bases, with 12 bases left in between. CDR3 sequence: CASALSGNTEAFF. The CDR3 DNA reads TGTGCCAGCGCGTTGAGTGGTAACACTGAAGCTTTCTTT.

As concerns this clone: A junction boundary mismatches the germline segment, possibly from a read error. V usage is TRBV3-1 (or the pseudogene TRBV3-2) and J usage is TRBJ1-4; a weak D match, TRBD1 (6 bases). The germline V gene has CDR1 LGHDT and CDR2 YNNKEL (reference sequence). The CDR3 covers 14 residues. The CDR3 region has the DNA TGTGCCAGCAGCCCACAGGGAGCTAAAGAAAAACTGTTTTTT. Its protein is CASSPQGAKEKLFF.

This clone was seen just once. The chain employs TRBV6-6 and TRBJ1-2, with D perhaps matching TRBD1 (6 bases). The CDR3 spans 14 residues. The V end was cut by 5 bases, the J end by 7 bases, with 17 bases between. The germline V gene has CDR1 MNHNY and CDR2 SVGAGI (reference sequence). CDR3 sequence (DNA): TGTGCCAGCAGTCCCCCCGAGGACAGCTCTGGCTACACCTTC. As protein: CASSPPEDSSGYTF.

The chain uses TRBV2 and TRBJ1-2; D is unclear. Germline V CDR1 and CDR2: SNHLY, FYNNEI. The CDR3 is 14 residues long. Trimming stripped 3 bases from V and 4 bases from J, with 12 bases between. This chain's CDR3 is CASSDNGNLYGYTF. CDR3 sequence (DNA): TGTGCCAGCAGTGATAATGGGAATCTCTATGGCTACACCTTC.

CDR3 nucleotides: TGTGCCAGCAGTTTATTCCTCGGACAGGGGGCCGGGGAGCTGTTTTTT. It encodes CASSLFLGQGAGELFF. The chain combines TRBV28 with TRBJ2-2; 10 bases align to TRBD1. The CDR3 length is 16 residues. From germline, CDR1 is MDHEN and CDR2 SYDVKM. Trimming took 1 base from V and 6 from J; bases not matched to a gene: 5. The full variable domain, completed using reference TRBV28 and TRBJ2-2, is DVKVTQSSRYLVKRTGEKVFLECVQDMDHENMFWYRQDPGLGLRLIYFSYDVKMKEKGDIPEGYSVSREKKERFSLILESASTNQTSMYLCASSLFLGQGAGELFFGEGSRLTVL.

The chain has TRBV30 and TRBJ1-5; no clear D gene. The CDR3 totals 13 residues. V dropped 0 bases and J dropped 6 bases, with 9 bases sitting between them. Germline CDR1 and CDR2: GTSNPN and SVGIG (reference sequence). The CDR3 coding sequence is TGTGCCTGGAGTGTAGCGGGAACTCAGCCCCAGCATTTT. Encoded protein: CAWSVAGTQPQHF.

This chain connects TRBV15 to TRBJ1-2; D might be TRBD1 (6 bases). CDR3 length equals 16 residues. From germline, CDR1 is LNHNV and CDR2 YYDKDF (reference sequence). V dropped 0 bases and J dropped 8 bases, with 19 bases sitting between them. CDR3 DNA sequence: TGTGCCACCAGCAGAGATGTGGGGGGGGGCCTCTTAGGCTACACCTTC. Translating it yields CATSRDVGGGLLGYTF.

CDR3 in amino acids: CAWSSPGGYTF. DNA for the CDR3: TGTGCCTGGAGCTCCCCGGGGGGCTACACCTTC. The chain links TRBV30 to TRBJ1-2; no reliable D call. The CDR3 loop spans 11 amino acids. Trimming stripped 3 bases from V and 8 bases from J, with 10 bases between. Germline assignment: CDR1 GTSNPN and CDR2 SVGIG (reference sequence).

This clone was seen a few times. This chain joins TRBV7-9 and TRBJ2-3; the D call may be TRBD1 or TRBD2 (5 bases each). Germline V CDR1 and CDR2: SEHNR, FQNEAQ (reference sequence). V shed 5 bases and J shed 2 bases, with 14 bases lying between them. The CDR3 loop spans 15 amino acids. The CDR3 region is CASSQEWDATDTQYF. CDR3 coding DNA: TGTGCCAGCAGCCAGGAGTGGGACGCCACAGATACGCAGTATTTT.

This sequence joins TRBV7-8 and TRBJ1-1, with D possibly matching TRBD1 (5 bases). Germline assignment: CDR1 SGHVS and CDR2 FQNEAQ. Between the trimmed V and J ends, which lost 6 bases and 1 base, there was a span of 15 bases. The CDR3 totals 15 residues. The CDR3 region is CASRPNRRGNTEAFF. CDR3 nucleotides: TGTGCCAGCAGACCTAACAGGAGGGGGAACACTGAAGCTTTCTTT.

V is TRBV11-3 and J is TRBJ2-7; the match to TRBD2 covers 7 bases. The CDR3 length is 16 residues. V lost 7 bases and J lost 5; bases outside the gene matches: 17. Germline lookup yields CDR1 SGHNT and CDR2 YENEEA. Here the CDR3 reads CASTLPWGGICNEQYF. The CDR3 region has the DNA TGTGCCAGCACCCTACCGTGGGGGGGGATTTGCAACGAGCAGTACTTC.